The 4 T cell receptor beta chains below all came from one sample that was sequenced in a study of metastatic and nonmetastatic thyroid tumors. TCRdb re-analyzed the PCR reads through MiXCR. The data show some 35,000 clones, approximately 30% seen once. Each patient went into thyroid surgery without having received any treatment. The sample consisted of blood. The receptors shown here come from a female donor with papillary thyroid cancer or a benign thyroid nodule (not recorded which). Some clones in this sample may be carry-over from other donors' samples.

This clone showed up many times. Other DNA sequences from this sample encode an identical CDR3 as well. The chain is built from TRBV19 and TRBJ1-1; D not resolved. This CDR3 spans 13 amino acids. The V end lost 7 bases, the J end lost 0 bases, and 9 bases lay between the germline ends. Per germline, CDR1 LNHDA and CDR2 SQIVND (reference sequence). This chain's CDR3 is CASMVALNTEAFF. CDR3 bases: TGTGCCAGTATGGTAGCATTGAACACTGAAGCTTTCTTT.

This clone was observed a few times. The chain is built from TRBV2 and TRBJ1-5; TRBD1 aligns across 8 bases. This CDR3 is 13 amino acids long. CDR1 is SNHLY and CDR2 is FYNNEI in the germline V gene. V shed 6 bases, J shed 10 bases, and the junction held 8 bases outside the gene matches. CDR3 nucleotides: TGTGCCAGCAGGGGACAGGCGGGAAGTCCCCAGCATTTT. Translating it yields CASRGQAGSPQHF.

By share, this clone counts as medium-sized. The V gene is TRBV30, the J gene TRBJ2-7; weak D call: TRBD1 (6 bases). With 3 bases removed from V and 4 bases from J, the gap between germline ends came to 7 bases. Germline V CDR1 and CDR2: GTSNPN, SVGIG (reference sequence). CDR3 size: 11 residues. The CDR3 nucleotides are TGTGCCTGGAGGGGGGCGTACGAGCAGTACTTC. It yields the protein CAWRGAYEQYF.

The chain joins TRBV7-8 to TRBJ1-2, with D tentatively TRBD1 (6 bases). Germline CDR1 is SGHVS and CDR2 is FQNEAQ. Trimming left V 3 bases short and J 4 bases short, with 15 bases between. This CDR3 is built from 15 residues. The CDR3 nucleotides are TGTGCCAGCAGCTTCGGACGGGGGGCCAGCTATGGCTACACCTTC. Its translation: CASSFGRGASYGYTF.